The present T cell receptor beta chain was sequenced within a study of Ad26.COV2.S vaccination and SARS-CoV-2 variants. Study background: Once, or twice with 56 days between doses, Ad26.COV2.S was given intramuscularly.

Treatment denoted: approximately 18 received Ad26.COV2.S at low or high dose, single or two shots; roughly five received placebo; per-sample allocation not given. Specimen acquisition occurred on day 63 following the initial vaccine or placebo injection. The CDR3 length is 13 residues. V dropped 2 bases and J dropped 2 bases, with 6 bases sitting between them. Germline lookup yields CDR1 ENHRY and CDR2 SYGVKD. Profiled with immunoSEQ multiplex PCR; TCRdb holds only in-frame clones, not every one. Seen here are over 400,000 clones, 75% to 90% observed once, and the top ten hold approximately 2.5%. This sequence was found in a person aged 18-65 years who received the Ad26.COV2.S COVID-19 vaccine or a placebo. Material: peripheral blood, obtained in a trial of Ad26.COV2.S vaccine versus placebo. The chain couples TRBV10-3 to TRBJ1-2; D is uncertain. The CDR3 reads CAISETINYGYTF. CDR3 DNA: TGTGCCATCAGTGAGACTATAAACTATGGCTACACCTTC.